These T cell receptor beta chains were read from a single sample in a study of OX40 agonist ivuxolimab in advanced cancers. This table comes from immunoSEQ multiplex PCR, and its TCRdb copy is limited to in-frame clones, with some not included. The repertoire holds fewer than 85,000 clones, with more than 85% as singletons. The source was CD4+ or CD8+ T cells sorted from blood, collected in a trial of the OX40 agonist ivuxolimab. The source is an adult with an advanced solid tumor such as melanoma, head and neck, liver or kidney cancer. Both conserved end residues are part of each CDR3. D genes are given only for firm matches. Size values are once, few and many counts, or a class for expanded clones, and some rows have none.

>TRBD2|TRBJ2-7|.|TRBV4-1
TGCGCCAGCAGCCAAGAAGAGACTAGCGGCTACGAGCAGTACTTC
CASSQEETSGYEQYF
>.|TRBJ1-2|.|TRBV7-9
TGTGCCAGCAGCTTAGCCCTCCTGGGCTACACCTTC
CASSLALLGYTF
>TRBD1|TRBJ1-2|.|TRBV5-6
TGTGCCAGCAGCCCAGGGGGCGCGGGCTACACCTTC
CASSPGGAGYTF
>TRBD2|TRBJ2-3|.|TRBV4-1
TGCGCCAGCAGCCCCGCTAGCGGGGGGGCCGCAGATACGCAGTATTTT
CASSPASGGAADTQYF
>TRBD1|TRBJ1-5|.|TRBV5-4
TGTGCCAGCAGCGCACAGGGGGGCAATCAGCCCCAGCATTTT
CASSAQGGNQPQHF
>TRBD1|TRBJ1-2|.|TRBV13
TGTGCCAGCAGAAGGATGGGGACAGGGGGAACCTACACCTTC
CASRRMGTGGTYTF
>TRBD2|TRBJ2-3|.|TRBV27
TGTGCCAGCAGTTTTGGACTAGCGGCAGATGCGCAGTATTTT
CASSFGLAADAQYF
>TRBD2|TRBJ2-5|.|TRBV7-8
TGTGCCAGCAGCTTAGTGGGCGGGGGGAGAGAGACCCAGTACTTC
CASSLVGGGRETQYF
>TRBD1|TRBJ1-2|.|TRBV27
TGTGCCAGCAGTTCGGGACAGGGGGTTTGGGTTGGCTACACCTTC
CASSSGQGVWVGYTF
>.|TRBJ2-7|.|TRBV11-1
TGTGCCAGCGCCAGGGGGGCGAGAGAGCAGTACTTC
CASARGAREQYF
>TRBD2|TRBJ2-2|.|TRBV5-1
TGCGCCAGCAGCTCTAGCGGGGGGAACACCGGGGAGCTGTTTTTT
CASSSSGGNTGELFF
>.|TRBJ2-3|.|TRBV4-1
TGCGCCAGCAGCCAAGTAACGACAGATTTCACAGATACGCAGTATTTT
CASSQVTTDFTDTQYF
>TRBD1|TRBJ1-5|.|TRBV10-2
TGCGCCAGCGGGGACAGGGGCAATCAGCCCCAGCATTTT
CASGDRGNQPQHF
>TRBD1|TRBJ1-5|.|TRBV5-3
TGTGCCAGAAGCTTCCCAGGGGGGAAGGATCAGCCCCAGCATTTT
CARSFPGGKDQPQHF
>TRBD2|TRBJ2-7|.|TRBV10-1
TGCGCCAGCAGTGGACTAGCGGGAGCTAACTACGAGCAGTACTTC
CASSGLAGANYEQYF
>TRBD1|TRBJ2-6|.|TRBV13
TGTGCCAGCAGCCAGGACAGGGCCTCTGGGGCCAACGTCCTGACTTTC
CASSQDRASGANVLTF
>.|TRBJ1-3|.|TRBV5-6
TGTGCCAGCAGCCCGGACAGCTCTGGAAACACCATATATTTT
CASSPDSSGNTIYF
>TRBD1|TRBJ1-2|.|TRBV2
TGTGCCAGCAGTGATTGGGGACAGGGGAATGGCTACACCTTC
CASSDWGQGNGYTF
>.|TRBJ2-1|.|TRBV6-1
TGTGCCAGTAATGGACCCGTTGGTGAGCAGTTCTTC
CASNGPVGEQFF
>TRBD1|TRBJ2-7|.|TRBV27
TGTGCCAGCAGTTTCGGACAGGGTGTGCTCTACGAGCAGTACTTC
CASSFGQGVLYEQYF
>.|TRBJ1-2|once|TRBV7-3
TGTGCCAGCAGCTTAACTCGACGGGACGGGTCGGGGTATGGCTACACCTTC
CASSLTRRDGSGYGYTF
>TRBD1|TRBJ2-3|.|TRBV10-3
TGTGCCATCACCGCAACGGACAGGTCATTGCCAGCGGATACGCAGTATTTT
CAITATDRSLPADTQYF
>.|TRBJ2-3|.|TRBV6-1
TGTGCCAGCATGCGCGCGGCAGGGAGCACAGATACGCAGTATTTT
CASMRAAGSTDTQYF
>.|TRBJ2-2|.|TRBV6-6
TGTGCCAGCAGTTACTCTGGCCCCGGGGAGCTGTTTTTT
CASSYSGPGELFF
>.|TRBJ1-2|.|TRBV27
TGTGCCAGCAGTTTGTCGCAGGGAAATGGCTACACCTTC
CASSLSQGNGYTF
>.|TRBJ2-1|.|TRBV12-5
TGTGCTAGTGGTGCGGGGCTCTACAATGAGCAGTTCTTC
CASGAGLYNEQFF
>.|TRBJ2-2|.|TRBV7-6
TGTGCCAGCATCAATCCTGCAGGGGCGAACACCGGGGAGCTGTTTTTT
CASINPAGANTGELFF
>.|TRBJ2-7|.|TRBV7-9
TGTGCCAGCAGCTGGGGGGTTTCCGCAACCTACGAGCAGTACTTC
CASSWGVSATYEQYF
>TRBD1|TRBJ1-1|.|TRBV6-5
TGTGCCAGCAGTGCCTACAGGGGCGGGACTGAAGCTTTCTTT
CASSAYRGGTEAFF
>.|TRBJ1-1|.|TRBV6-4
TGTGCCAGCAGTGATGGGGACAACACTGAAGCTTTCTTT
CASSDGDNTEAFF
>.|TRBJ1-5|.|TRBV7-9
TGTGCCAGCAGCTCCGCGGGGGCGGATAGCAATCAGCCCCAGCATTTT
CASSSAGADSNQPQHF
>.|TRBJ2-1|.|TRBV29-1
TGCAGCGTTGTTACAGTCGAGCAGTTCTTC
CSVVTVEQFF
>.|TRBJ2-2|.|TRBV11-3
TGTGCCAGCAGCTTAAGGGGGGTCGGGGAGCTGTTTTTT
CASSLRGVGELFF
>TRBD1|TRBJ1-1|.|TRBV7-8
TGTGCCAGCAGCTTAGTGCAGGGGGCGAAGTACACTGAAGCTTTCTTT
CASSLVQGAKYTEAFF
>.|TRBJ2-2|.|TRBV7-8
TGTGCCAGCAGCTTGGACGTGGCCGGGGAGCTGTTTTTT
CASSLDVAGELFF
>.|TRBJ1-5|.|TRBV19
TGTGCCAGTAGTATAGATCTACCCTTCCAGGGGCTCCAGCATTTT
CASSIDLPFQGLQHF
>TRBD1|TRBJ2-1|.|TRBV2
TGTGCCAGCAGAGCTTCCCCGGGACAGATAAACAATGAGCAGTTCTTC
CASRASPGQINNEQFF
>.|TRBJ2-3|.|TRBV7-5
TGTGCCAGAAGCTTCCGGCTCTTTTCTTGTACGCAGTATTTT
CARSFRLFSCTQYF
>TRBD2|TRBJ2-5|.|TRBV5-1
TGCGCCAGCAGCTTGGGGGCCGTCGGCGGGGGTAAGACCCAGTACTTC
CASSLGAVGGGKTQYF
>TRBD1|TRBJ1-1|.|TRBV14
TGTGCCAGCAGCCAAGGAGTACCCCGGCAGGGGGCGCGGAACACTGAAGCTTTCTTT
CASSQGVPRQGARNTEAFF
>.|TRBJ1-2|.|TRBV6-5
TGTGCCAGCAGTTACTCGGGCGACGGAAGCTACACCTTC
CASSYSGDGSYTF
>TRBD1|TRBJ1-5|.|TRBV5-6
TGTGCCAGCAGCACTGGACAGGGATGGGTGTATCAGCCCCAGCATTTT
CASSTGQGWVYQPQHF